Shown below are 19 T cell receptor beta chains from a single sample sequenced in a study of blood T cell repertoires in COVID-19. Produced via immunoSEQ multiplex PCR; TCRdb's table is partial and in-frame only. The sample includes about 38,000 clones, nearly 90% of them seen just once. Sequencing was carried out using peripheral blood. These receptors all stem from a man aged 55 to 70 with active or convalescent COVID-19.

This chain links TRBV7-3 with TRBJ2-7; no definite D call. Germline-derived CDR1 and CDR2 are SGHTA and FQGTGA. This CDR3 has 15 residues. V was trimmed by 0 bases and J by 0 bases, leaving 9 bases between them. The CDR3 region has the DNA TGTGCCAGCAGCTTAACGCCGGGTGTCTCCTACGAGCAGTACTTC. This encodes CASSLTPGVSYEQYF.

In its sample, this clone was seen once. The V call is TRBV10-3, the J call TRBJ1-3; D gene ambiguous. Per germline, CDR1 ENHRY and CDR2 SYGVKD. CDR3 length: 14 amino acids. Trimming shortened V by 10 bases and J by 4 bases, and 17 bases separated the two germline ends. The CDR3 reads CATGGWAAGNTIYF. Written as DNA, the CDR3 is TGTGCCACCGGAGGTTGGGCAGCCGGAAACACCATATATTTT.

This sequence joins TRBV29-1 and TRBJ2-7; TRBD2 agrees at 7 bases. Germline CDR1 is SQVTM and CDR2 is ANQGSEA. The CDR3 has 13 residues. Losses at the gene ends were 3 bases for V and 5 bases for J; bases not matched to a gene: 7. The DNA for the CDR3 is TGCAGCGTTGAGGGCGGGAGTCATAACGAGCAGTACTTC. Translation gives CSVEGGSHNEQYF.

V gene TRBV19 combines with J gene TRBJ2-4, with 10 bases that match TRBD2. Per germline, CDR1 LNHDA and CDR2 SQIVND (reference sequence). This CDR3 has 17 residues. J was trimmed by 0 bases and V by 9 bases; bases with no gene match: 11. CDR3 protein: CASQGLSGRLAKNIQYF. CDR3 coding DNA: TGTGCCAGCCAGGGCCTTAGCGGGAGGCTAGCCAAAAACATTCAGTACTTC.

In this sample, this clone turned up once. The V gene is TRBV11-2, the J gene TRBJ2-1; 9 nucleotides line up with TRBD2. CDR1 is SGHAT, CDR2 FQNNGV, per germline. The V gene end was trimmed by 4 bases and the J gene end by 5 bases; junction bases not matched to a gene: 3. The CDR3 extends over 14 amino acids. The chain's CDR3 is CASSSRLADNEQFF. CDR3 nucleotides: TGTGCCAGCAGCTCCCGACTAGCGGACAATGAGCAGTTCTTC.

CDR3 protein: CASSLPGPGENIQYF. The DNA for the CDR3 is TGTGCCAGCAGCTTGCCTGGGCCAGGGGAAAACATTCAGTACTTC. V is TRBV5-4 and J is TRBJ2-4, with D maybe TRBD1 (6 bases). The CDR3 loop spans 15 amino acids. Germline V gene data show CDR1 as SGHNT and CDR2 as YYREEE (reference sequence). V dropped 1 base and J dropped 5 bases, with 13 bases sitting between them.

The genes are TRBV7-8 and TRBJ2-7, with D possibly being TRBD1 (6 bases). V was shortened by 3 bases and J by 5 bases, with 11 bases between the two germline ends. Germline V gives CDR1 SGHVS, CDR2 FQNEAQ. This CDR3 spans 13 amino acids. The CDR3 region is CASSFLQGNEQYF. The CDR3 region has the DNA TGTGCCAGCAGCTTTCTTCAGGGGAACGAGCAGTACTTC.

The J gene is TRBJ2-5, the V gene TRBV7-9, with 10 bases identical to TRBD2. Losses at the gene ends were 1 base for V and 2 bases for J; bases not matched to a gene: 4. The CDR3 totals 16 residues. CDR1 and CDR2 from the germline V gene are SEHNR and FQNEAQ (reference sequence). DNA for the CDR3: TGTGCCAGCAGCTTAGTAGGACTAGCGGTTCAAGAGACCCAGTACTTC. Amino acid sequence: CASSLVGLAVQETQYF.

The chain couples TRBV18 to TRBJ2-7, with 7 bases aligning to TRBD1. This CDR3 spans 17 amino acids. The germline gives CDR1 KGHSH, CDR2 LQKENI. V lost 5 bases to trimming and J lost 3 bases; unmatched junction nucleotides: 16. The CDR3 DNA reads TGTGCCAGCTCAGCCGGTTCGACAGGGCTCGTTAACTACGAGCAGTACTTC. Translation: CASSAGSTGLVNYEQYF.

The chain links TRBV27 to TRBJ1-1; D not certain. The CDR3 spans 20 residues. Looked up from germline, CDR1 is MNHEY and CDR2 is SMNVEV (reference sequence). The germline V and J ends were trimmed by 4 bases and 1 base, with 28 bases remaining between them. This CDR3 reads CASSSILRKGHLLENTEAFF. The CDR3, as DNA: TGTGCCAGCAGTTCAATTTTGCGGAAAGGTCATCTTCTAGAGAACACTGAAGCTTTCTTT.

CDR3 loop: CASSQLEGTGGNYGYTF. DNA of the CDR3: TGTGCCAGCAGCCAACTTGAGGGGACAGGGGGAAACTATGGCTACACCTTC. This chain links TRBV3-1 (or the pseudogene TRBV3-2) with TRBJ1-2; 11 positions match TRBD1. Germline V gives CDR1 LGHDT, CDR2 YNNKEL (reference sequence). The CDR3 runs to 17 residues. Germline trimming cut 2 bases from V and 2 bases from J; bases unmatched to any gene: 7.

The gene calls are TRBV7-2 and TRBJ2-3, with 10 bases fitting TRBD2. Germline lookup yields CDR1 SGHTA and CDR2 FQGNSA. The CDR3 runs to 19 residues. Unmatched junction bases numbered 18, after V lost 2 bases and J lost 7 bases. The chain's CDR3 is CASSLSRASGSPHRNTQYF. The CDR3 bases are TGTGCCAGCAGCTTAAGTAGGGCTAGCGGGAGCCCCCATAGGAATACGCAGTATTTT.

This clone was seen a single time. This sequence joins TRBV29-1 and TRBJ2-5; D call uncertain. Trimming cost V 6 bases and J 4 bases, with 9 bases left between them. This CDR3 contains 11 residues. CDR1 SQVTM and CDR2 ANQGSEA come from the germline V gene. The CDR3 sequence: CSVAAGETQYF. CDR3 DNA: TGCAGCGTCGCCGCCGGAGAGACCCAGTACTTC.

The chain has TRBV18 and TRBJ2-7; 7 bases align to TRBD1. CDR3 length: 14 residues. The ends lost 5 bases at V and 3 bases at J; junction bases unmatched: 7. From germline, CDR1 is KGHSH and CDR2 LQKENI. CDR3 region: CASSTGTAIYEQYF. The CDR3 coding sequence is TGTGCCAGCTCAACCGGGACAGCAATCTACGAGCAGTACTTC.

The CDR3 here is CSVPAEGALNTGELFF. The CDR3 DNA reads TGCAGCGTCCCCGCGGAGGGTGCCTTGAACACCGGGGAGCTGTTTTTT. The chain is built from TRBV29-1 and TRBJ2-2; possibly TRBD2 for D (6 bases). The CDR3 has 16 amino acids. Between the trimmed V and J ends, which lost 6 bases and 1 base, there was a span of 18 bases. Germline V CDR1 and CDR2: SQVTM, ANQGSEA.

This clone was counted between two and nine times. The rearrangement links TRBV7-6 to TRBJ1-3; 8 bases map to TRBD1. Looked up from germline, CDR1 is SGHVS and CDR2 is FNYEAQ. The CDR3 has 17 amino acids. V was clipped by 2 bases and J by 0 bases; unmatched bases: 6. In DNA, the CDR3 is TGTGCCAGCAGCTTAAGGGGCACAGGGGGCTCTGGAAACACCATATATTTT. Amino acid sequence: CASSLRGTGGSGNTIYF.

The CDR3 here is CASSIVSGNTEAFF. The CDR3 region has the DNA TGTGCCAGTAGTATAGTGTCGGGGAACACTGAAGCTTTCTTT. The rearrangement uses TRBV19 and TRBJ1-1, with D uncertain. Germline V gene data show CDR1 as LNHDA and CDR2 as SQIVND (reference sequence). Trimming shortened V by 1 base and J by 1 base, and 7 bases separated the two germline ends. The length of the CDR3 is 14 residues. Full variable domain (rest looked up from reference TRBV19 and TRBJ1-1): DGGITQSPKYLFRKEGQNVTLSCEQNLNHDAMYWYRQDPGQGLRLIYYSQIVNDFQKGDIAEGYSVSREKKESFPLTVTSAQKNPTAFYLCASSIVSGNTEAFFGQGTRLTVV.

The chain is built from TRBV5-1 and TRBJ2-5; D is possibly TRBD2 (6 bases). Trimming took off 7 bases at V and 7 bases at J, with 23 bases between the two ends. The CDR3 has 15 amino acids. Germline CDR1 reads SGHRS; CDR2 reads YFSETQ. CDR3 protein: CASESTGTPGGTQYF. The CDR3 DNA is TGCGCCAGCGAATCAACAGGTACCCCCGGGGGGACCCAGTACTTC. Variable domain in full (rest from reference TRBV5-1 and TRBJ2-5): KAGVTQTPRYLIKTRGQQVTLSCSPISGHRSVSWYQQTPGQGLQFLFEYFSETQRNKGNFPGRFSGRQFSNSRSEMNVSTLELGDSALYLCASESTGTPGGTQYFGPGTRLLVL.

The chain combines TRBV2 with TRBJ1-5, with 10 bases lining up with TRBD1. Germline values: CDR1 SNHLY, CDR2 FYNNEI. V dropped 4 bases and J dropped 5; count of bases not matched to a gene: 5. The CDR3 sequence is 15 residues long. CDR3 nucleotide sequence: TGTGCCAGCAGTGGAGGACAGGGGGTAGATCAGCCCCAGCATTTT. Protein: CASSGGQGVDQPQHF.